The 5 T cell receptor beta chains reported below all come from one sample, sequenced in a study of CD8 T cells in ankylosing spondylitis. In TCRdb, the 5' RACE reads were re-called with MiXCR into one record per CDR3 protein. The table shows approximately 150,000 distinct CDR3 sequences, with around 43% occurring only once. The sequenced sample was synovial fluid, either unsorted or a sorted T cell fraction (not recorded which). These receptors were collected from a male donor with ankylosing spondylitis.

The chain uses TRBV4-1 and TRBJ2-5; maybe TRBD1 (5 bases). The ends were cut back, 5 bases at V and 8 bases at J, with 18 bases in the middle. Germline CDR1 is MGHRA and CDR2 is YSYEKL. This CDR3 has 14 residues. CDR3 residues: CASSTRLWGRTQYF. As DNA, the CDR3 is TGCGCCAGCAGCACCCGCCTGTGGGGCAGAACCCAGTACTTC.

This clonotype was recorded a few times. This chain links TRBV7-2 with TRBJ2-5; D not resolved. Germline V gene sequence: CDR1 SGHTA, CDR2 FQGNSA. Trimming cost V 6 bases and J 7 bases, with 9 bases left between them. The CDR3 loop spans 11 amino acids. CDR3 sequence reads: CASRLYGTQYF. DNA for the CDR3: TGTGCCAGCAGGCTTTACGGGACCCAGTACTTC. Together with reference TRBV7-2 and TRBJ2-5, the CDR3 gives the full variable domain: GAGVSQSPSNKVTEKGKDVELRCDPISGHTALYWYRQSLGQGLEFLIYFQGNSAPDKSGLPSDRFSAERTGGSVSTLTIQRTQQEDSAVYLCASRLYGTQYFGPGTRLLVL.

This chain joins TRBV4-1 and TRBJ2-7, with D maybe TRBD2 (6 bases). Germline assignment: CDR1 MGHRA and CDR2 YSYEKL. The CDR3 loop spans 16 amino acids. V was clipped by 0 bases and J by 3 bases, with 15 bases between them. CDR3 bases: TGCGCCAGCAGCCAAGAGGTGCTGGGGGGTAACTACGAGCAGTACTTC. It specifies CASSQEVLGGNYEQYF.

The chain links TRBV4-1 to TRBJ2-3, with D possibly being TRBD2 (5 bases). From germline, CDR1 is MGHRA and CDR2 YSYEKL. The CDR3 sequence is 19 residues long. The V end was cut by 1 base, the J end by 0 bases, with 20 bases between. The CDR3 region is CASSQGLVGMTLSTDTQYF. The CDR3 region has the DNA TGCGCCAGCAGCCAAGGATTGGTCGGGATGACGCTTAGCACAGATACGCAGTATTTT.

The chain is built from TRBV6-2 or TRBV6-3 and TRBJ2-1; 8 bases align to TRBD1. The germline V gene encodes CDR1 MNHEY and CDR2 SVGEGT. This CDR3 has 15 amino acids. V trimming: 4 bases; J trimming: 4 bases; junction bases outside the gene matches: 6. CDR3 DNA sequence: TGTGCCAGCAGTTGGACAGGGTATACATACAATGAGCAGTTCTTC. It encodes CASSWTGYTYNEQFF.